This T cell receptor beta chain was found in a study of blood T cell repertoires in COVID-19. On the study more broadly: The origin of the acute and convalescent COVID-19 samples was the United States, Italy and Spain.

The repertoire was sequenced with immunoSEQ multiplex PCR; TCRdb's copy has only in-frame clones and lacks some. Of 150,000 or so clones in the sample, 80% to 90% were seen once. The CDR3 runs to 18 residues. V lost 4 bases and J 8 bases, leaving 26 bases between the germline ends. The germline V gene has CDR1 MNHNS and CDR2 SASEGT. The clonotype originates from a woman in her forties with acute or convalescent COVID-19. Sequencing was done on a sample of peripheral blood. This rearrangement joins TRBV6-1 to TRBJ1-4; D may be TRBD1 (6 bases). The CDR3: CASSAKTGFGRGEEKLFF. The CDR3 DNA is TGTGCCAGCAGTGCCAAAACCGGATTCGGCAGGGGTGAGGAAAAACTGTTTTTT.